This T cell receptor (beta chain) was sequenced in a study of early T cells in non-severe SARS-CoV-2 infection. General study findings and limits: A preference for anti-spike CD8 responses marked VDJdb matching, which missed private and CD4 specificities.

In its sample, this clonotype was seen many times. Its target is not known. Individual cDNA molecules were tagged with unique molecular identifiers. In TCRdb, the 5' RACE reads were re-called with MiXCR into one record per CDR3 protein. This table has nearly 50,000 distinct CDR3 sequences, 6.2% appearing once. This TCR was recovered from an adult who was a healthcare worker with PCR-confirmed SARS-CoV-2 infection or an uninfected control (not recorded which). This specimen was whole blood, taken at baseline.

CDR3 nucleotides: TGTGCCACCAGTGATATAGCGACGAACACCGGGGAGCTGTTTTTT. Translation: CATSDIATNTGELFF. V usage is TRBV24-1 and J usage is TRBJ2-2; D is perhaps TRBD2 (5 bases). The CDR3 sequence is 15 residues long. Trimming removed 3 bases at V and 0 bases at J, with 7 bases between. Germline lookup yields CDR1 KGHDR and CDR2 SFDVKD.